This entry lists 15 T cell receptor beta chains sequenced from one sample in a study of cytomegalovirus exposure and HLA in healthy donors. PCR amplification relied on 60 Vbeta primers (plus 13 Jbeta primers). The method was immunoSEQ multiplex PCR; TCRdb's version includes in-frame clones alone and lacks a portion of them. Found here are about 190,000 clones, roughly 77% of them singletons; the top ten hold about 4.8%. What was sequenced was PBMCs. The receptors originated from a young man in good health and CMV-seropositive.

This clone has more than one count but fewer than ten. The chain joins TRBV6-5 to TRBJ1-2, with 7 positions matching TRBD1. This CDR3 region has 13 residues. V lost 0 bases, J lost 8 bases, and 3 bases stayed unmatched. The V gene's germline CDR1 is MNHEY and CDR2 SVGAGI. The CDR3 sequence: CASSYSRGYGYTF. The CDR3 DNA reads as TGTGCCAGCAGTTACTCCAGGGGGTACGGCTACACCTTC.

V is TRBV28 and J is TRBJ1-1, with a possible D match to TRBD1 (5 bases). The ends were cut back, 6 bases at V and 0 bases at J, with 14 bases in the middle. The CDR3 is made up of 15 amino acids. Germline V gives CDR1 MDHEN, CDR2 SYDVKM. The CDR3 region is CASSSPGLLNTEAFF. The CDR3 DNA reads as TGTGCCAGCAGCTCCCCAGGGCTGTTGAACACTGAAGCTTTCTTT.

This chain joins TRBV13 and TRBJ2-7; TRBD2 is a possible D gene (5 bases). The CDR3 spans 15 residues. CDR1 PRHDT and CDR2 FYEKMQ come from the germline V gene (reference sequence). The V end lost 4 bases, the J end lost 2 bases, and 15 bases lay between the germline ends. CDR3 in DNA: TGTGCCAGCAGCTCACAGAGTTCAGCGGCCTACGAGCAGTACTTC. Encoded protein: CASSSQSSAAYEQYF.

The rearrangement uses TRBV9 and TRBJ2-2; tentatively, D is TRBD2 (6 bases). V dropped 0 bases and J dropped 4 bases, with 7 bases sitting between them. The length of the CDR3 is 14 residues. From germline, CDR1 is SGDLS and CDR2 YYNGEE. CDR3 sequence (DNA): TGTGCCAGCAGCGTAGTCGGGGGCACCGGGGAGCTGTTTTTT. Its protein is CASSVVGGTGELFF.

This clone was detected only once. V is TRBV7-8 and J is TRBJ1-4, with unresolved D. Trimming took off 4 bases at V and 4 bases at J, with 13 bases between the two ends. CDR3 length: 15 residues. Germline CDR1 reads SGHVS; CDR2 reads FQNEAQ. The DNA of the CDR3 is TGTGCCAGCAGCTCGAGGGCAGGATATAATGAAAAACTGTTTTTT. It specifies CASSSRAGYNEKLFF.

CDR3 bases: TGCGCCAGCAGCACCGGACAGGGGGCTTCGTCTAATGAAAAACTGTTTTTT. Its protein product is CASSTGQGASSNEKLFF. The J gene is TRBJ1-4, the V gene TRBV5-1, with 11 bases matching TRBD1. CDR3 length: 17 residues. With 4 bases clipped from V and 3 bases from J, the junction kept 8 bases outside the gene matches. Germline CDR1 SGHRS, CDR2 YFSETQ.

V gene TRBV23-1 combines with J gene TRBJ2-7, with D maybe TRBD2 (5 bases). TRBV23-1 is an ORF; its function is uncertain. The CDR3 covers 13 residues. Trimming stripped 7 bases from V and 2 bases from J, with 12 bases between. CDR3 residues: CASTLAKTYEQYF. CDR3 DNA sequence: TGCGCCAGCACCCTAGCTAAAACCTACGAGCAGTACTTC.

The V gene is TRBV18, the J gene TRBJ1-3; no clear D. Trimming stripped 3 bases from V and 4 bases from J, with 10 bases between. The CDR3 length is 14 residues. Germline-derived CDR1 and CDR2 are KGHSH and LQKENI. DNA of the CDR3: TGTGCCAGCTCACCCCCAACGGGGGGAAACACCATATATTTT. The encoded protein is CASSPPTGGNTIYF.

V and J are TRBV7-2 and TRBJ2-7, with TRBD2 as a possible D gene (5 bases). The V gene's germline CDR1 is SGHTA and CDR2 FQGNSA. V lost 6 bases, J lost 4 bases, and 19 bases lay in between. The CDR3 totals 15 residues. CDR3 bases: TGTGCCAGCAGTCCTCCGGGATTGAGTCCATACGAGCAGTACTTC. This translates into CASSPPGLSPYEQYF.

V gene TRBV5-6 combines with J gene TRBJ2-7; a weak D match, TRBD2 (6 bases). The CDR3 extends over 16 amino acids. Trimming pared 3 bases from V and 1 base from J, leaving 17 bases between. CDR1 and CDR2 (germline): SGHDT, YYEEEE. CDR3 sequence reads: CASSWPVSGRSYEQYF. The CDR3 coding sequence is TGTGCCAGCAGCTGGCCCGTTAGCGGACGGTCCTACGAGCAGTACTTC.

The chain has TRBV9 and TRBJ2-3; a weak D match, TRBD1 (5 bases). V gave up 0 bases and J gave up 6 bases, with 17 bases separating them. This CDR3 comprises 16 residues. The germline gives CDR1 SGDLS, CDR2 YYNGEE. The CDR3 bases are TGTGCCAGCAGCGTAGCGCTACAGGTTAAGGGGGATACGCAGTATTTT. It specifies CASSVALQVKGDTQYF.

The chain links TRBV29-1 to TRBJ2-1; D might be TRBD1 (5 bases). Germline CDR1 reads SQVTM; CDR2 reads ANQGSEA. Trimming left V 4 bases short and J 2 bases short, with 9 bases between. CDR3 length: 13 amino acids. The CDR3 is CSVGQFTYNEQFF. The CDR3 DNA reads as TGCAGCGTTGGACAGTTCACCTACAATGAGCAGTTCTTC.

The chain uses TRBV30 and TRBJ2-2; TRBD1 might be the D (6 bases). V gave up 3 bases and J gave up 6 bases, with 14 bases separating them. Per the germline V gene, CDR1 is GTSNPN and CDR2 is SVGIG (reference sequence). CDR3 length: 14 residues. CDR3 nucleotides: TGTGCCTGGAGACTCGACAGGACGGCCGGGGAGCTGTTTTTT. It specifies CAWRLDRTAGELFF.

J is TRBJ1-1 and V is TRBV6-4; possibly TRBD1 for D (5 bases). Trimming removed 2 bases at V and 0 bases at J, with 10 bases between. Germline V lookup: CDR1 MRHNA, CDR2 SNTAGT. The CDR3 has 15 residues. The CDR3 DNA reads TGTGCCAGCAGTGACCGCGCGGGGGTGAACACTGAAGCTTTCTTT. Translating it yields CASSDRAGVNTEAFF.

The CDR3 sequence is CASSFVSERTEAFF. CDR3 DNA sequence: TGTGCCAGCAGCTTTGTTAGCGAACGGACTGAAGCTTTCTTT. The chain links TRBV5-5 to TRBJ1-1; D gene ambiguous. CDR1 and CDR2 from the germline V gene are SGHKS and YYEKEE (reference sequence). V dropped 2 bases and J dropped 5 bases, with 13 bases sitting between them. The CDR3 consists of 14 residues.